The 18 T cell receptor beta chains below come from one sample, sequenced in a study of CD8+CD57+ T cells in acquired aplastic anemia. TCR beta VDJ and CDR3 profiles were obtained from a genomic DNA template. A single record per CDR3 protein comes from TCRdb applying MiXCR to the reads. Here the sample spans some 220,000 distinct CDR3 sequences, 34% being singletons. The sequenced sample consisted of sorted CD4+, CD8+, or CD8+CD57+ T cells (not recorded which) from PBMCs. These receptors came from a human donor in good health, serving as a control.

This clonotype has a handful of counts. V and J are TRBV5-8 and TRBJ2-2; 9 bases are a match to TRBD1. This CDR3 has 16 amino acids. Germline V lookup: CDR1 SGHTS, CDR2 YDEGEE. V trimming: 1 base; J trimming: 7 bases; junction bases outside the gene matches: 8. This chain's CDR3 is CASSLTRTGAIGELFF. CDR3 bases: TGTGCCAGCAGCTTGACCCGGACAGGGGCAATCGGGGAGCTGTTTTTT.

The chain is built from TRBV10-2 and TRBJ2-5; D gene unclear. The CDR3 totals 13 residues. The V end lost 6 bases, the J end lost 5 bases, and 13 bases lay between the germline ends. CDR1 and CDR2 from the germline V gene are WSHSY and SAAADI. The CDR3 sequence is CASRAGQSETQYF. CDR3 coding DNA: TGCGCCAGCAGGGCAGGTCAATCGGAGACCCAGTACTTC.

V gene TRBV19 combines with J gene TRBJ1-5; 10 nucleotides match TRBD1. Trimming took 6 bases from V and 3 from J; bases not matched to a gene: 8. The germline gives CDR1 LNHDA, CDR2 SQIVND (reference sequence). The CDR3 spans 16 residues. The CDR3 protein is CASRERDRGNNQPQHF. The CDR3 DNA reads as TGTGCCAGTAGAGAGAGGGACAGGGGAAACAATCAGCCCCAGCATTTT.

The CDR3 protein is CASSLIWTSGQPQHF. The CDR3 DNA reads TGTGCCAGCAGTTTGATCTGGACTTCGGGTCAGCCCCAGCATTTT. V and J are TRBV12-3 or TRBV12-4 and TRBJ1-5; D is uncertain. The V end was cut by 3 bases, the J end by 6 bases, with 15 bases between. The CDR3 is 15 residues long.

The chain combines TRBV7-9 with TRBJ2-5, with unresolved D. The germline V gene encodes CDR1 SEHNR and CDR2 FQNEAQ (reference sequence). The CDR3 contains 12 residues. Trimming left V 4 bases short and J 1 base short, with 4 bases between. CDR3 bases: TGTGCCAGCAGCTCCATCCAAGAGACCCAGTACTTC. Its protein is CASSSIQETQYF.

This rearrangement joins TRBV4-1 to TRBJ1-3; no firm D call. The length of the CDR3 is 11 residues. The germline gives CDR1 MGHRA, CDR2 YSYEKL. Trimming cost V 8 bases and J 0 bases, with 2 bases left between them. In DNA, the CDR3 is TGCGCCAGCTACTCTGGAAACACCATATATTTT. Amino acids: CASYSGNTIYF.

This clonotype was observed a handful of times. A read error is possible here, since a much larger clone lies one base away. CDR3 in amino acids: CASGLAGGRTDTQYF. The CDR3 nucleotides are TGTGCCAGCGGCTTAGCGGGGGGGCGTACAGATACGCAGTATTTT. This rearrangement joins TRBV11-1 to TRBJ2-3; 11 bases are shared with TRBD2. CDR3 size: 15 residues. The V gene's germline CDR1 is SGHAT and CDR2 FQDESV (reference sequence).

This chain links TRBV15 with TRBJ1-6; D gene unclear. Germline CDR1 and CDR2: LNHNV and YYDKDF (reference sequence). This CDR3 is 13 amino acids long. The V end was cut by 0 bases, the J end by 8 bases, with 5 bases between. CDR3 amino acids: CATSREWDSPLHF. CDR3 in DNA: TGTGCCACCAGCAGAGAATGGGATTCACCCCTCCACTTT.

This clonotype has only one observation. Germline and junction disagree at one end, which may indicate a read error. This chain links TRBV4-1 with TRBJ2-5; D remains ambiguous. The CDR3 length is 16 residues. Per the germline V gene, CDR1 is MGHRA and CDR2 is YSYEKL. CDR3 sequence (DNA): TGCGCCAGCAGCCAAGCAAAGGCTGGGAATCAAGAGGCCCAGTACTTC. It encodes CASSQAKAGNQEAQYF.

V gene TRBV7-9 combines with J gene TRBJ1-1; D ambiguous. V was shortened by 5 bases and J by 4 bases, with 14 bases between the two germline ends. Germline V gene lookup returns CDR1 SEHNR and CDR2 FQNEAQ (reference sequence). The CDR3 length is 14 residues. DNA for the CDR3: TGTGCCAGCAGCACCAACATCCTCAGCACTGAAGCTTTCTTT. Translating gives CASSTNILSTEAFF. Drawing the rest from reference TRBV7-9 and TRBJ1-1, the complete variable domain is DTGVSQNPRHKITKRGQNVTFRCDPISEHNRLYWYRQTLGQGPEFLTYFQNEAQLEKSRLLSDRFSAERPKGSFSTLEIQRTEQGDSAMYLCASSTNILSTEAFFGQGTRLTVV.

This sequence joins TRBV14 and TRBJ1-2; TRBD1 agrees at 8 bases. This CDR3 spans 19 amino acids. CDR1 SGHDN and CDR2 FVKESK come from the germline V gene. V dropped 2 bases and J dropped 4; count of bases not matched to a gene: 18. The CDR3 DNA is TGTGCCAGCAGCCAATTCCCCGCAGGGGGCGAGACCTACCTCTATGGCTACACCTTC. Its protein product is CASSQFPAGGETYLYGYTF.

This clonotype was picked up a small number of times. This chain joins TRBV5-1 and TRBJ2-3, with 8 bases aligning to TRBD2. The CDR3 is 15 amino acids. V was pared by 4 bases and J by 1 base, with 5 bases of the junction left unmatched. Per the germline V gene, CDR1 is SGHRS and CDR2 is YFSETQ. The CDR3 DNA reads as TGCGCCAGCAGCCGGGGGGGCCAGGGCACAGATACGCAGTATTTT. This translates into CASSRGGQGTDTQYF.

There are a few counts of this clonotype. The V and J genes are TRBV19 and TRBJ1-5; D is undetermined. Germline values: CDR1 LNHDA, CDR2 SQIVND (reference sequence). V dropped 9 bases and J dropped 2 bases, with 11 bases sitting between them. The CDR3 runs to 13 residues. The CDR3 sequence: CASTKLGNQPQHF. CDR3 DNA: TGTGCCAGCACGAAATTGGGCAATCAGCCCCAGCATTTT.

The count of this clonotype is one. The chain links TRBV2 to TRBJ2-3, with 7 bases fitting TRBD1. The CDR3 spans 13 residues. CDR1 is SNHLY and CDR2 is FYNNEI in the germline V gene. With V trimmed by 10 bases and J by 4 bases, 8 bases remained unmatched. CDR3 DNA: TGTGCCACCCAGTCGGGGACAGCAGATACGCAGTATTTT. The encoded protein is CATQSGTADTQYF.

The V gene is TRBV9, the J gene TRBJ1-3; a weak D match, TRBD1 (5 bases). CDR1 SGDLS and CDR2 YYNGEE come from the germline V gene. V lost 4 bases and J lost 0, with 20 bases in between. The CDR3 is 18 amino acids. The CDR3 reads CASSPSGTILNSGNTIYF. DNA for the CDR3: TGTGCCAGCAGCCCCTCCGGGACCATTTTAAACTCTGGAAACACCATATATTTT.

There are many counts of this clonotype. The chain carries TRBV6-5 and TRBJ1-5; the D is unclear. Germline values: CDR1 MNHEY, CDR2 SVGAGI. V gave up 3 bases and J gave up 3 bases, with 9 bases separating them. The CDR3 runs 14 residues. As DNA, the CDR3 is TGTGCCAGCAGTTATTCGGAGTACAATCAGCCCCAGCATTTT. Its translation is CASSYSEYNQPQHF.

The V call is TRBV6-1, the J call TRBJ2-7; 9 bases fit TRBD2. CDR1 MNHNS and CDR2 SASEGT come from the germline V gene. V trimming: 4 bases; J trimming: 7 bases; junction bases outside the gene matches: 8. The CDR3 has 14 residues. CDR3 in amino acids: CASSVRLAVEEQYF. The CDR3 nucleotides are TGTGCCAGCAGTGTACGACTAGCGGTGGAAGAGCAGTACTTC.

The table lists this clonotype with a count of one. The rearrangement links TRBV7-3 to TRBJ2-7; 7 bases are a match to TRBD2. The germline V gene has CDR1 SGHTA and CDR2 FQGTGA. There are 15 residues in the CDR3. Trimming at V came to 0 bases and at J to 2 bases, leaving 4 bases not matched to a gene. Written as DNA, the CDR3 is TGTGCCAGCAGCTTAACGTCGGGAGGTGCCTACGAGCAGTACTTC. Protein sequence: CASSLTSGGAYEQYF. The full variable domain, its missing parts supplied by reference TRBV7-3 and TRBJ2-7, is GAGVSQTPSNKVTEKGKYVELRCDPISGHTALYWYRQSLGQGPEFLIYFQGTGAADDSGLPNDRFFAVRPEGSVSTLKIQRTERGDSAVYLCASSLTSGGAYEQYFGPGTRLTVT.